The clone carrying this TCR beta chain was recorded at least ten times. Its antigen is not identified. TCR beta CDR3 regions were amplified from RNA transcripts. First-round RT-PCR with HTBI primers amplified the TCR CDR3 region. TCRdb reprocessed the multiplex PCR reads with MiXCR, giving one entry per CDR3 protein. The sample has more than 500,000 distinct CDR3 sequences, roughly 15% seen once; the top ten hold less than 30%. Patients with uncontrolled infections, other autoimmune diseases, pregnancy or lactation were excluded. The data were obtained in a study of T cells in Graves' hyperthyroidism and ophthalmopathy. The CDR3 is 17 amino acids. Looked up from germline, CDR1 is SGHAT and CDR2 is FQDESV (reference sequence). Between the trimmed V and J ends, which lost 6 bases and 3 bases, there was a span of 21 bases. Study-level points and caveats: Most thyroid clonotypes expanded above 0.001 appeared in blood too. Progression to ophthalmopathy was predicted a median of 6.5 months early.

V gene TRBV11-1 combines with J gene TRBJ2-1; maybe TRBD2 (8 bases). The sequencing input was blood. The TCR comes from a woman aged 30 to 39 with Graves' ophthalmopathy. This chain's CDR3 is CASSPGGGQRFYNEQFF. The CDR3 DNA reads TGTGCCAGCAGTCCGGGGGGGGGACAGCGCTTCTACAATGAGCAGTTCTTC.